This is a list of T cell receptor beta chains from one sample in a study of blood T cell repertoires in COVID-19. The table came from immunoSEQ multiplex PCR; TCRdb's copy has only in-frame clones and leaves some out. This table has a few hundred thousand clones, approximately 85% appearing once. Sequencing input: peripheral blood. Receptors originate from a man aged 45 to 65 with active or convalescent COVID-19. CDR3s include the opening cysteine and the closing phenylalanine or tryptophan. D genes are given only for firm matches. Where a row states a size, it is once, few, many or the class of an expanded clone; other rows omit it.

d_call	clone_size	v_call	j_call	cdr3_aa	cdr3_nt
TRBD2	.	TRBV19	TRBJ2-1	CASSYSSGYNEQFF	TGTGCCAGTAGTTACTCTAGCGGGTACAATGAGCAGTTCTTC
.	once	TRBV5-1	TRBJ2-6	CASSPTSSGANVLTF	TGCGCCAGCAGCCCGACTAGCTCTGGGGCCAACGTCCTGACTTTC
.	few	TRBV29-1	TRBJ2-7	CSVEETAYEQYF	TGCAGCGTTGAGGAGACGGCCTACGAGCAGTACTTC
.	.	TRBV29-1	TRBJ2-7	CSVAGGAGSSYEQYF	TGCAGCGTTGCCGGCGGGGCAGGGAGCTCCTACGAGCAGTACTTC
TRBD2	.	TRBV6-2/TRBV6-3	TRBJ2-3	CASIPRLGGSADTQYF	TGTGCCAGCATCCCCCGGTTGGGCGGGAGCGCAGATACGCAGTATTTT
.	.	TRBV6-5	TRBJ2-7	CASSYSGGPGYEQYF	TGTGCCAGCAGTTACTCAGGGGGTCCTGGCTACGAGCAGTACTTC
TRBD2	once	TRBV7-2	TRBJ2-7	CASNRGGLSGEQYF	TGTGCCAGCAACCGGGGGGGTCTCAGCGGCGAGCAGTACTTC
TRBD2	.	TRBV29-1	TRBJ2-7	CSARRGLADYEQYF	TGCAGCGCCCGACGGGGACTAGCGGACTACGAGCAGTACTTC
TRBD1	.	TRBV15	TRBJ1-2	CATSREPRSRGPHGYTF	TGTGCCACCAGCAGAGAACCCCGGTCCAGGGGGCCACATGGCTACACCTTC
.	.	TRBV25-1	TRBJ2-5	CASSFEEGAGQETQYF	TGTGCCAGCAGTTTCGAAGAGGGAGCAGGTCAAGAGACCCAGTACTTC
TRBD2	.	TRBV15	TRBJ2-7	CATSRERGSSYEQYF	TGTGCCACCAGCAGGGAGCGGGGTAGCTCCTACGAGCAGTACTTC
TRBD1	.	TRBV3-1/TRBV3-2	TRBJ1-2	CASGLQGIEGYTF	TGTGCCAGCGGGCTACAGGGGATTGAAGGCTACACCTTC
.	.	TRBV29-1	TRBJ2-1	CSVVSLGGRSPTYNEQFF	TGCAGCGTTGTGAGTCTTGGGGGGAGGAGTCCTACCTACAATGAGCAGTTCTTC
.	.	TRBV27	TRBJ2-3	CASSFQGTDTQYF	TGTGCCAGCAGTTTTCAGGGCACAGATACGCAGTATTTT
TRBD2	.	TRBV28	TRBJ2-5	CASSPGGVQETQYF	TGTGCCAGCAGTCCCGGGGGGGTCCAAGAGACCCAGTACTTC
.	.	TRBV14	TRBJ1-2	CASSQVLNYGYTF	TGTGCCAGCAGCCAAGTACTAAACTATGGCTACACCTTC
TRBD1	.	TRBV10-3	TRBJ2-1	CAISVSGRTGTDYNEQFF	TGTGCCATCAGTGTGTCGGGGAGAACCGGGACAGACTACAATGAGCAGTTCTTC
TRBD1	.	TRBV6-6	TRBJ1-2	CASRTGERNGYTF	TGTGCCAGCAGGACAGGGGAGAGAAATGGCTACACCTTC
.	.	TRBV18	TRBJ2-4	CASSERTVKNIQYF	TGTGCCAGCTCAGAACGGACTGTAAAAAACATTCAGTACTTC
.	.	TRBV30	TRBJ1-5	CAWSASGGQPQHF	TGTGCCTGGAGCGCCTCGGGAGGTCAGCCCCAGCATTTT
.	.	TRBV6-5	TRBJ2-7	CASSLSGYEQYF	TGTGCCAGCAGTTTGTCAGGCTACGAGCAGTACTTC
TRBD1	few	TRBV2	TRBJ1-1	CASRGQGPNTEAFF	TGTGCCAGCAGAGGACAGGGCCCGAACACTGAAGCTTTCTTT
.	.	TRBV7-6	TRBJ2-6	CASSLGTNSGANVLTF	TGTGCCAGCAGCTTAGGGACTAACTCTGGGGCCAACGTCCTGACTTTC
.	.	TRBV5-1	TRBJ2-3	CASSESPLVGGADTQYF	TGCGCCAGCAGCGAATCCCCTTTAGTAGGAGGGGCAGATACGCAGTATTTT
.	.	TRBV7-6	TRBJ2-7	CASSLATSNYEQYF	TGTGCCAGCAGCTTAGCCACCTCTAACTACGAGCAGTACTTC
TRBD2	.	TRBV7-9	TRBJ2-5	CASSSIASGQETQYF	TGTGCCAGCAGCTCAATTGCTAGCGGCCAAGAGACCCAGTACTTC
.	.	TRBV7-2	TRBJ1-4	CASSWTKGNEKLFF	TGTGCCAGCAGCTGGACAAAAGGGAATGAAAAACTGTTTTTT
TRBD2	.	TRBV5-6	TRBJ2-7	CASGTSGSHEQYF	TGTGCCAGTGGGACTAGCGGGAGCCACGAGCAGTACTTC
.	.	TRBV30	TRBJ2-2	CAWSVRGTLYGGELFF	TGTGCCTGGAGTGTACGAGGGACACTGTATGGCGGGGAGCTGTTTTTT
.	.	TRBV6-5	TRBJ1-1	CASKSGGAWTEAFF	TGTGCCAGCAAATCCGGGGGGGCATGGACTGAAGCTTTCTTT
TRBD2	.	TRBV27	TRBJ2-2	CASSLGPGRAGELFF	TGTGCCAGCAGTTTAGGTCCCGGGAGGGCCGGGGAGCTGTTTTTT
.	.	TRBV19	TRBJ2-2	CASSSRGGTGELFF	TGTGCCAGTAGTAGCCGGGGAGGTACCGGGGAGCTGTTTTTT
TRBD1	.	TRBV19	TRBJ1-5	CASLGQGAWQPQHF	TGTGCCAGTTTAGGGCAGGGGGCTTGGCAGCCCCAGCATTTT
TRBD2	.	TRBV30	TRBJ2-1	CAWSPAGVNEQFF	TGTGCCTGGAGTCCCGCGGGAGTCAATGAGCAGTTCTTC
TRBD1	once	TRBV5-4	TRBJ1-2	CASSSQGDTYGYTF	TGTGCCAGCAGCTCGCAGGGGGACACTTATGGCTACACCTTC
.	once	TRBV5-6	TRBJ1-1	CASRWSRGYTEAFF	TGTGCCAGCAGGTGGTCGCGCGGGTACACTGAAGCTTTCTTT
TRBD1	.	TRBV7-9	TRBJ1-1	CASSPDPREDRGTRTEAFF	TGTGCCAGCAGCCCCGACCCTCGCGAGGACAGGGGTACGCGCACTGAAGCTTTCTTT
TRBD1	.	TRBV6-5	TRBJ1-2	CASSPDRGHYGYTF	TGTGCCAGCAGTCCGGACAGGGGGCACTATGGCTACACCTTC
TRBD2	.	TRBV7-7	TRBJ2-5	CASSLAGQLKETQYF	TGTGCTAGCAGCTTAGCGGGGCAGCTCAAAGAGACCCAGTACTTC
.	.	TRBV9	TRBJ1-1	CASSDALHEVNTEAFF	TGTGCCAGCAGCGATGCTCTCCACGAGGTAAACACTGAAGCTTTCTTT
TRBD2	.	TRBV2	TRBJ2-3	CATSSGRTDTQYF	TGTGCCACTTCTAGCGGGAGAACAGATACGCAGTATTTT
TRBD2	.	TRBV7-8	TRBJ2-3	CASSHTGTSGTDTQYF	TGTGCCAGCAGCCATACCGGGACTAGCGGCACAGATACGCAGTATTTT
.	few	TRBV30	TRBJ2-3	CAWSRTGVIRTDTQYF	TGTGCCTGGAGCAGGACGGGGGTGATTCGCACAGATACGCAGTATTTT
.	.	TRBV29-1	TRBJ2-3	CSVPAGPSTDTQYF	TGCAGCGTTCCCGCGGGTCCTAGCACAGATACGCAGTATTTT
TRBD2	.	TRBV4-3	TRBJ2-5	CASSQEAGTSGYQETQYF	TGCGCCAGCAGCCAAGAAGCTGGGACTAGCGGGTACCAAGAGACCCAGTACTTC
.	.	TRBV5-5	TRBJ2-7	CASSPDAGRSYEQYF	TGTGCCAGCAGCCCCGATGCGGGTAGATCCTACGAGCAGTACTTC
.	.	TRBV5-1	TRBJ2-1	CASSYEVRRFLDNEQFF	TGCGCCAGCAGTTACGAGGTGAGACGGTTTCTCGACAATGAGCAGTTCTTC
TRBD1	.	TRBV18	TRBJ1-1	CASSPDGQGLTEAFF	TGTGCCAGCTCACCAGACGGACAGGGGCTGACTGAAGCTTTCTTT
.	.	TRBV5-4	TRBJ2-3	CASSPSSTDTQYF	TGTGCCAGCAGCCCAAGCAGCACAGATACGCAGTATTTT